A single T cell receptor (beta chain) is shown here with its context. Its antigen is undetermined. CDR1 and CDR2 (germline): SNHLY, FYNNEI. CDR3 length: 12 amino acids. The sample belongs to a study of shared clonotypes between healthy human individuals. Study context: Two women and three men aged 18 to 49 served as donors.

Notes on the study in general: Naive subsets typically showed greater estimated richness than memory subsets.

Using immunoSEQ multiplex PCR, the repertoire was profiled, and TCRdb retains in-frame clones only, with some absent. The table includes over 400,000 clones, about 96% detected once. Those who donated, Caucasian adults without exception, all lived in Nashville, Tennessee. The chain carries TRBV2 and TRBJ2-5, with unresolved D. The end of the DNA fits TRBJ2-7 better, so the J call may be wrong. The sample taken for sequencing was naive CD4+ T cells sorted from blood. Stated subset: CD45RA+ positively selected. This sequence originates from a woman aged 25 to 45 in good health. DNA for the CDR3: TGTGCCAGCAGTGAGTTCTCAGACGAGCAGTACTTC. Amino acid sequence: CASSEFSDEQYF.